This T cell receptor beta chain comes out of a study of siplizumab effects on memory and regulatory T cells. This clone appeared a single time. The assay was immunoSEQ multiplex PCR, and TCRdb's table has in-frame clones only and misses some. The sample includes 90,000 to 95,000 clones, roughly 95% of them seen just once. The junction had 12 bases not matched to a gene; V was cut back by 1 base and J by 1 base. CDR1 is LGHNT and CDR2 is FRNRAP in the germline V gene. This CDR3 spans 18 amino acids. The rearrangement joins TRBV12-5 to TRBJ2-5; 7 bases are a match to TRBD2. The source of this sequence is a human donor in good health. Material for sequencing was naive CD4+ T cells sorted from blood. In DNA, the CDR3 is TGTGCTAGTGGTTTGGCACAAAAGACCACGGGGGGCCAAGAGACCCAGTACTTC. It encodes CASGLAQKTTGGQETQYF.